The text below deals with one TCR beta chain. Its antigen is currently unknown. Per the germline V gene, CDR1 is LNHDA and CDR2 is SQIVND (reference sequence). The CDR3 consists of 15 residues. The germline V and J ends were trimmed by 6 bases and 5 bases, with 17 bases remaining between them. The data were taken from a study of T cell responses to AZD1222 COVID-19 vaccine. Study observations and caveats: Spike-spanning, vaccine-associated CD4 TCRs were dominant at 160-218 and 743-854. Donor demographics were predominantly white British with a female majority; clonal diversity may be underestimated. Scientists sampled the repertoires only once the peak T cell response had passed.

Using immunoSEQ multiplex PCR, the repertoire was profiled, and TCRdb retains in-frame clones only, with some absent. The sample holds 80,000 or so clones, around nine tenths seen once. The chain carries TRBV19 and TRBJ2-1; no clear D. The receptor was isolated from an adult in good health. The sequenced sample was peripheral blood, obtained on day 0 of AZD1222 vaccination. DNA of the CDR3: TGTGCCAGTAGGGCAGGTGTAGGAAGGGACAATGAGCAGTTCTTC. Its protein product is CASRAGVGRDNEQFF.